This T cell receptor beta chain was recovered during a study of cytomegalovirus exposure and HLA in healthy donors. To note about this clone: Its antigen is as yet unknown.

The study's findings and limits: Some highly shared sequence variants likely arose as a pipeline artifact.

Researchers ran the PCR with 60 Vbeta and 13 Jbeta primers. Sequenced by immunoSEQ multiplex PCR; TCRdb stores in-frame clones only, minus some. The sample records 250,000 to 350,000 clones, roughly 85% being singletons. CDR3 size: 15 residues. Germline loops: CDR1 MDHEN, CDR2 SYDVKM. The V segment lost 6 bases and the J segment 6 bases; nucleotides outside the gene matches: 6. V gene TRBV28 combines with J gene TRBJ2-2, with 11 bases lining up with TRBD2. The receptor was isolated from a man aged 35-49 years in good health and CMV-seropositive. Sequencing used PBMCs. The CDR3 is CASRVAGGPAGELFF. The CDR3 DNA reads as TGTGCCAGCAGAGTAGCGGGAGGGCCTGCCGGGGAGCTGTTTTTT.